This T cell receptor (beta chain) emerged from a study of CD8+ T cells in alopecia areata. The trim removed 4 bases at V and 3 bases at J, leaving 4 bases unmatched. The CDR3 is 15 residues long. Germline values: CDR1 SEHNR, CDR2 FQNEAQ (reference sequence). RNA was extracted and reverse transcribed into cDNA as the sequencing template. TCRdb keeps only in-frame clones here, not all; method: immunoSEQ multiplex PCR. Counted here are 140,000 to 150,000 clones, roughly 44% occurring once; the ten biggest clones make up about 6.4%. The TCR was taken from a human donor with alopecia areata. The rearrangement uses TRBV7-9 and TRBJ2-7; 12 bases map to TRBD2. Source material: CD4+ T cells sorted from blood. CDR3 region: CASSSPGLAGYEQYF. DNA of the CDR3: TGTGCCAGCAGCTCCCCGGGACTAGCGGGCTACGAGCAGTACTTC.